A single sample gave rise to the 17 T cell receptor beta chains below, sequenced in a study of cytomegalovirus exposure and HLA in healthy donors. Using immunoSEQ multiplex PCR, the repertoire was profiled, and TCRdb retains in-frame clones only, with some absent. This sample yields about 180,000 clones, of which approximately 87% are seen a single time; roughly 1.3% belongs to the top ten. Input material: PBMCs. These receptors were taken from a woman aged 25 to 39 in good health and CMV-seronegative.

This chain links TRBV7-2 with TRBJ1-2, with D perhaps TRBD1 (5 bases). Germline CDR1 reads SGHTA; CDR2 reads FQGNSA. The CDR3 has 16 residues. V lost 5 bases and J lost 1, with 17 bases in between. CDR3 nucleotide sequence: TGTGCCAGCAGCCCCTGGGGGGGTACGAATAACTATGGCTACACCTTC. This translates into CASSPWGGTNNYGYTF.

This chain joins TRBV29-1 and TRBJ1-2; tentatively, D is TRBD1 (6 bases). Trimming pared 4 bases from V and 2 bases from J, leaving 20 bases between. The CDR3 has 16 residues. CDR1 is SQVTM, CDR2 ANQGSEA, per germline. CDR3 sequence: CSVGNDRSHGNYGYTF. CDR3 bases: TGCAGCGTTGGTAATGACAGGTCCCACGGGAACTATGGCTACACCTTC.

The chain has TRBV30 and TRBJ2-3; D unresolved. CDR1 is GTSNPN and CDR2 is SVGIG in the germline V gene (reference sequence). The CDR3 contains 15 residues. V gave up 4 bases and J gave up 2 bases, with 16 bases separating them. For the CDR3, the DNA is TGTGCCTGGACCCAGCCCAGTAGCCTCACAGATACGCAGTATTTT. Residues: CAWTQPSSLTDTQYF.

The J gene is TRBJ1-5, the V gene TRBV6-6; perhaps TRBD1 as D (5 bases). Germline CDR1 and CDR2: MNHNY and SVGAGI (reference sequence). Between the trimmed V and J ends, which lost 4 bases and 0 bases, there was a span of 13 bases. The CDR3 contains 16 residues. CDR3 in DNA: TGTGCCAGCAGTTTCCGACAGAAATATAGCAATCAGCCCCAGCATTTT. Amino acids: CASSFRQKYSNQPQHF.

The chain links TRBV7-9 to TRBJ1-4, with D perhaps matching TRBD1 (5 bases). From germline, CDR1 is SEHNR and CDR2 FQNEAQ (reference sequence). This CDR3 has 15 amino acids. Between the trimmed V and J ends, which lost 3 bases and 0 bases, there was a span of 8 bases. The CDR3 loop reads CASSFRVPTNEKLFF. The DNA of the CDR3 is TGTGCCAGCAGCTTCAGGGTCCCAACTAATGAAAAACTGTTTTTT.

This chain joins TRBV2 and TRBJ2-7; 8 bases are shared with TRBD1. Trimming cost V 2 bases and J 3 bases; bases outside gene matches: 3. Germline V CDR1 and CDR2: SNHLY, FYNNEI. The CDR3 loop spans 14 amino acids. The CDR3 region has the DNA TGTGCCAGCAGTGAAAGGACAGGGAACTACGAGCAGTACTTC. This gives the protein CASSERTGNYEQYF.

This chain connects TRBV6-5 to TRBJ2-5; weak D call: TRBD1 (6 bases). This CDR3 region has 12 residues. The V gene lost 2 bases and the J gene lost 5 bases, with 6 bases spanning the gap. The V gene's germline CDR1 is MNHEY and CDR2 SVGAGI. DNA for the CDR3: TGTGCCAGCAGTTACAGGGGGGAGACCCAGTACTTC. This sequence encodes CASSYRGETQYF.

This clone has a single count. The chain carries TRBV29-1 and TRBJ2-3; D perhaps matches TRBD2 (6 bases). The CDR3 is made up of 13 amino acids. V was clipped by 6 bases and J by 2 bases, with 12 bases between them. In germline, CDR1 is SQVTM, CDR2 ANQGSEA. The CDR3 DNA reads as TGCAGCGTAGTTAGCGGAGACACAGATACGCAGTATTTT. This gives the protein CSVVSGDTDTQYF.

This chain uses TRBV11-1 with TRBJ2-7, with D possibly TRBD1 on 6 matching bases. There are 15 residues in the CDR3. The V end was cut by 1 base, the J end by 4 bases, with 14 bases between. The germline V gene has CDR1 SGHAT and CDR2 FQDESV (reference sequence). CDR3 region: CASSLGSGVGYEQYF. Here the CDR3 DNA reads TGTGCCAGCAGCTTAGGATCAGGGGTCGGTTACGAGCAGTACTTC. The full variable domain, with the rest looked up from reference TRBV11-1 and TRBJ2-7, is EAEVAQSPRYKITEKSQAVAFWCDPISGHATLYWYRQILGQGPELLVQFQDESVVDDSQLPKDRFSAERLKGVDSTLKIQPAELGDSAMYLCASSLGSGVGYEQYFGPGTRLTVT.

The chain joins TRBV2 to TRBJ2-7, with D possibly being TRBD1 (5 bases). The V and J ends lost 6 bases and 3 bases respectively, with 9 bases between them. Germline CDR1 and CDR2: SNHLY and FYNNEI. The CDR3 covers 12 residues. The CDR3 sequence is CASRSGHYEQYF. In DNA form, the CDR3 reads TGTGCCAGCAGATCCGGACACTACGAGCAGTACTTC.

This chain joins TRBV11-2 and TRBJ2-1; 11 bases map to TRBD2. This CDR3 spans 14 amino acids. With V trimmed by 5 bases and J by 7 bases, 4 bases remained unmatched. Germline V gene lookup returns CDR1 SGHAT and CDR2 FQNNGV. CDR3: CASSTRLAGNEQFF. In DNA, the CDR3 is TGTGCCAGCAGCACTCGACTAGCGGGAAATGAGCAGTTCTTC.

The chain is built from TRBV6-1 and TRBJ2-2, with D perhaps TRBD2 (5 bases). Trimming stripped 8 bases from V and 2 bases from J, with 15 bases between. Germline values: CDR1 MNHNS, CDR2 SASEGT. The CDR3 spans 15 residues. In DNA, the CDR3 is TGTGCCAGCGGACTCCTCAAGGGTAACACCGGGGAGCTGTTTTTT. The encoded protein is CASGLLKGNTGELFF.

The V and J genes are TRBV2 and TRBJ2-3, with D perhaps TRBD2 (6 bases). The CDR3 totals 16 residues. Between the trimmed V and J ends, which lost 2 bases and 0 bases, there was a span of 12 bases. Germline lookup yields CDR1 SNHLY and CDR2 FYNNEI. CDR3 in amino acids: CASSESGLYSTDTQYF. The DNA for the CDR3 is TGTGCCAGCAGTGAATCGGGACTCTATAGCACAGATACGCAGTATTTT.

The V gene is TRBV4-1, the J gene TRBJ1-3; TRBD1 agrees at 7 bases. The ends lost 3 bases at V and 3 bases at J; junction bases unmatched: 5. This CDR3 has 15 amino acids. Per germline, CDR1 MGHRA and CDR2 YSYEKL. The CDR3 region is CASSQSTGYGNTIYF. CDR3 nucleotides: TGCGCCAGCAGCCAGTCGACAGGGTATGGAAACACCATATATTTT.

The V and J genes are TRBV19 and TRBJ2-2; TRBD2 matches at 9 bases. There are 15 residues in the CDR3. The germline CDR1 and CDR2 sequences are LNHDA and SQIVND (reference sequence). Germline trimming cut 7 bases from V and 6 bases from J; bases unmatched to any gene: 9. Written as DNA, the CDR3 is TGTGCCAGTACCAGGTTGCGGGAGGGCCCCGGGGAGCTGTTTTTT. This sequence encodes CASTRLREGPGELFF.

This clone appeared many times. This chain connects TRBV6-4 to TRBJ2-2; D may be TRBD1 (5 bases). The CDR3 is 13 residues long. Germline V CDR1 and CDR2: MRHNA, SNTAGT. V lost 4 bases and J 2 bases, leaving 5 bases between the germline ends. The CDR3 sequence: CASSGTNTGELFF. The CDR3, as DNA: TGTGCCAGCAGTGGGACAAACACCGGGGAGCTGTTTTTT.

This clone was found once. The CDR3 nucleotides read TGCGCCAGCAGTCGTAGGGGAGGAACTGAAGCTTTCTTT. Amino acids: CASSRRGGTEAFF. V and J are TRBV5-1 and TRBJ1-1, with D perhaps TRBD1 (5 bases). This CDR3 is built from 13 residues. Per germline, CDR1 SGHRS and CDR2 YFSETQ. V was clipped by 5 bases and J by 5 bases, with 13 bases between them.